This T cell receptor beta chain was sequenced during a study of T cells in women clearing cervical HPV infection. Using immunoSEQ multiplex PCR, the repertoire was profiled, and TCRdb retains in-frame clones only, with some absent. This table holds under 30,000 clones. The source of this sequence is a woman between 18 and 69 years old with a cervical HPV16 infection that either progressed to CIN3+ or cleared (not recorded which). The sample was blood buffy coat.

The CDR3 reads CASSSTRGLAALDEQFF. Incomplete CDR3 DNA: TGTGCCAGCAGCTCGACCCGGGGACTAGCGGCCCTTGATGAG. The chain carries TRBV7-6 and TRBJ2-1, with 11 bases fitting TRBD2. Read sequence stops 3 residues before the CDR3 end, and the germline J gene provides the missing end. V lost 4 bases, J lost 8 bases, and 13 bases stayed unmatched. The germline V gene encodes CDR1 SGHVS and CDR2 FNYEAQ. The CDR3 is made up of 17 amino acids. The variable domain in full, with the rest retrieved from reference TRBV7-6 and TRBJ2-1, is GAGVSQSPRYKVTKRGQDVALRCDPISGHVSLYWYRQALGQGPEFLTYFNYEAQQDKSGLPNDRFSAERPEGSISTLTIQRTEQRDSAMYRCASSSTRGLAALDEQFFGPGTRLTVL.